These T cell receptor beta chains were read from a single sample in a study of shared clonotypes between healthy human individuals. Repertoires were generated with immunoSEQ multiplex PCR, while TCRdb's copy carries only in-frame clones and drops some. The sample holds fewer than 600,000 clones, around 77% seen once. The sequenced sample consisted of PBMCs. These receptors were obtained from a woman between 40 and 55 years old in good health. Some clones in this sample may be carry-over from other donors' samples. Each CDR3 is given with its conserved first and last residue. A D gene is named only where the DNA matches it firmly. Size values are once, few and many counts, or a class for expanded clones, and some rows have none.

CDR3 length: 11
J gene: TRBJ2-2
clone size: NA
D gene: NA
V gene: TRBV30
CDR3 protein: CATGSTGEPFF
CDR3 DNA: TGTGCCACAGGGAGCACCGGGGAGCCGTTTTTT

CDR3 length: 15
J gene: TRBJ2-1
clone size: NA
D gene: NA
V gene: TRBV25-1
CDR3 protein: CASSDRTNSYNEQFF
CDR3 DNA: TGTGCCAGCAGTGACAGGACAAACTCCTACAATGAGCAGTTCTTC

CDR3 length: 15
J gene: TRBJ2-7
clone size: NA
D gene: TRBD2
V gene: TRBV6-1
CDR3 protein: CASSPRPGEGYEQYF
CDR3 DNA: TGTGCCAGCAGTCCCCGACCGGGGGAGGGCTACGAGCAGTACTTC

CDR3 length: 17
J gene: TRBJ2-7
clone size: NA
D gene: TRBD1
V gene: TRBV18
CDR3 protein: CASSPPAPGQGAFEQYF
CDR3 DNA: TGTGCCAGCTCACCACCGGCGCCGGGACAGGGGGCTTTCGAGCAGTACTTC

CDR3 length: 11
J gene: TRBJ2-7
clone size: NA
D gene: NA
V gene: TRBV2
CDR3 protein: CASSPQYEQYF
CDR3 DNA: TGTGCCAGCAGTCCCCAATACGAGCAGTACTTC

CDR3 length: 16
J gene: TRBJ2-3
clone size: NA
D gene: TRBD2
V gene: TRBV7-3
CDR3 protein: CASSLSAGGGTDTQYF
CDR3 DNA: TGTGCCAGCAGCTTAAGCGCGGGAGGCGGCACAGATACGCAGTATTTT

CDR3 length: 13
J gene: TRBJ2-7
clone size: NA
D gene: NA
V gene: TRBV5-1
CDR3 protein: CASSLVTSGEQYF
CDR3 DNA: TGCGCCAGCAGCTTGGTGACCTCGGGCGAGCAGTACTTC

CDR3 length: 12
J gene: TRBJ2-4
clone size: few
D gene: NA
V gene: TRBV28
CDR3 protein: CASSFRSGREYF
CDR3 DNA: TGTGCCAGCAGTTTTCGGTCGGGTCGGGAGTACTTC

CDR3 length: 14
J gene: TRBJ2-7
clone size: few
D gene: TRBD2
V gene: TRBV15
CDR3 protein: CATSQPAGGDKQYF
CDR3 DNA: TGTGCCACCAGCCAACCCGCGGGGGGCGACAAGCAGTACTTC

CDR3 length: 15
J gene: TRBJ2-5
clone size: NA
D gene: NA
V gene: TRBV5-1
CDR3 protein: CASSFGGRVGETQYF
CDR3 DNA: TGCGCCAGCAGCTTCGGCGGGCGGGTCGGCGAGACCCAGTACTTC

CDR3 length: 16
J gene: TRBJ2-1
clone size: NA
D gene: NA
V gene: TRBV21-1
CDR3 protein: CASSKAVGDLYNEQFF
CDR3 DNA: TGTGCCAGCAGCAAAGCTGTGGGTGATCTTTACAATGAGCAGTTCTTC

CDR3 length: 15
J gene: TRBJ2-7
clone size: NA
D gene: NA
V gene: TRBV6-6
CDR3 protein: CASSISQRASYEQYF
CDR3 DNA: TGTGCCAGCAGTATATCCCAGCGGGCTTCCTACGAGCAGTACTTC

CDR3 length: 14
J gene: TRBJ2-3
clone size: once
D gene: NA
V gene: TRBV5-1
CDR3 protein: CASGFDRSTDTQYF
CDR3 DNA: TGCGCCAGCGGCTTCGACAGGAGCACAGATACGCAGTATTTT

CDR3 length: 18
J gene: TRBJ2-1
clone size: NA
D gene: NA
V gene: TRBV5-6
CDR3 protein: CASSLGGGGASSYNEQFF
CDR3 DNA: TGTGCCAGCAGCTTAGGGGGTGGCGGGGCCAGCTCCTACAATGAGCAGTTCTTC

CDR3 length: 15
J gene: TRBJ2-7
clone size: NA
D gene: TRBD1
V gene: TRBV9
CDR3 protein: CASSVDRGPTYEQYF
CDR3 DNA: TGTGCCAGCAGCGTAGACAGGGGGCCAACCTACGAGCAGTACTTC

CDR3 length: 13
J gene: TRBJ2-7
clone size: NA
D gene: TRBD2
V gene: TRBV7-2
CDR3 protein: CATGLAGAYEQYF
CDR3 DNA: TGTGCCACGGGATTAGCGGGAGCCTACGAGCAGTACTTC

CDR3 length: 16
J gene: TRBJ2-1
clone size: NA
D gene: TRBD2
V gene: TRBV9
CDR3 protein: CASSKAGTSGYNEQFF
CDR3 DNA: TGTGCCAGCAGCAAAGCCGGGACTAGCGGTTACAATGAGCAGTTCTTC

CDR3 length: 14
J gene: TRBJ1-1
clone size: NA
D gene: NA
V gene: TRBV5-5
CDR3 protein: CASSRGFGNTEAFF
CDR3 DNA: TGTGCCAGCAGCCGGGGGTTTGGGAACACTGAAGCTTTCTTT

CDR3 length: 14
J gene: TRBJ2-1
clone size: NA
D gene: TRBD1
V gene: TRBV29-1
CDR3 protein: CSYWYRGRSDEQFF
CDR3 DNA: TGCAGCTACTGGTACAGGGGGCGCTCCGATGAGCAGTTCTTC

CDR3 length: 15
J gene: TRBJ2-2
clone size: NA
D gene: NA
V gene: TRBV6-1
CDR3 protein: CASSEARSGTGELFF
CDR3 DNA: TGTGCCAGCAGTGAAGCGCGGTCCGGAACCGGGGAGCTGTTTTTT

CDR3 length: 20
J gene: TRBJ2-5
clone size: NA
D gene: NA
V gene: TRBV21-1
CDR3 protein: CASSKAAWLGEGSRVAAQYF
CDR3 DNA: TGTGCCAGCAGCAAAGCAGCCTGGCTCGGGGAGGGATCAAGGGTGGCGGCCCAGTACTTC

CDR3 length: 16
J gene: TRBJ1-2
clone size: NA
D gene: TRBD1
V gene: TRBV30
CDR3 protein: CAWSRTGTGQLYGYTF
CDR3 DNA: TGTGCCTGGAGTCGAACTGGGACAGGGCAACTTTATGGCTACACCTTC

CDR3 length: 11
J gene: TRBJ1-2
clone size: few
D gene: NA
V gene: TRBV10-3
CDR3 protein: CAIKGLSGYTF
CDR3 DNA: TGTGCCATCAAGGGGTTGAGTGGCTACACCTTC

CDR3 length: 11
J gene: TRBJ2-1
clone size: NA
D gene: NA
V gene: TRBV20-1
CDR3 protein: CSAREDTEQFF
CDR3 DNA: TGCAGTGCTAGGGAAGACACTGAGCAGTTCTTC

CDR3 length: 13
J gene: TRBJ1-5
clone size: NA
D gene: NA
V gene: TRBV6-5
CDR3 protein: CASSRGVDQPQHF
CDR3 DNA: TGTGCCAGCAGCCGGGGGGTCGATCAGCCCCAGCATTTT

CDR3 length: 15
J gene: TRBJ2-7
clone size: NA
D gene: TRBD1
V gene: TRBV9
CDR3 protein: CASSGSLGTGGEQYF
CDR3 DNA: TGTGCCAGCAGCGGGTCCCTCGGGACAGGGGGCGAGCAGTACTTC

CDR3 length: 16
J gene: TRBJ2-1
clone size: NA
D gene: TRBD2
V gene: TRBV15
CDR3 protein: CATSRGGTSGSNEQFF
CDR3 DNA: TGTGCCACCAGCAGAGGTGGGACTAGCGGGAGCAATGAGCAGTTCTTC

CDR3 length: 14
J gene: TRBJ2-3
clone size: NA
D gene: TRBD2
V gene: TRBV30
CDR3 protein: CAWNGGRLTDTQYF
CDR3 DNA: TGTGCCTGGAATGGCGGGAGGCTCACAGATACGCAGTATTTT

CDR3 length: 15
J gene: TRBJ1-2
clone size: many
D gene: TRBD1
V gene: TRBV5-5
CDR3 protein: CASSLGQGASYGYTF
CDR3 DNA: TGTGCCAGCAGCCTCGGACAGGGGGCAAGCTATGGCTACACCTTC

CDR3 length: 15
J gene: TRBJ2-3
clone size: NA
D gene: TRBD1
V gene: TRBV7-2
CDR3 protein: CASSFRTGVGNTQYF
CDR3 DNA: TGTGCCAGCAGCTTCCGGACAGGGGTGGGCAATACGCAGTATTTT

CDR3 length: 16
J gene: TRBJ1-1
clone size: NA
D gene: TRBD1
V gene: TRBV18
CDR3 protein: CASSPITGQGGTEAFF
CDR3 DNA: TGTGCCAGCTCACCGATTACCGGGCAGGGGGGGACTGAAGCTTTCTTT

CDR3 length: 17
J gene: TRBJ2-1
clone size: NA
D gene: NA
V gene: TRBV7-9
CDR3 protein: CASSLFGGQSSYNEQFF
CDR3 DNA: TGTGCCAGCAGCTTATTCGGGGGACAGAGCTCCTACAATGAGCAGTTCTTC

CDR3 length: 15
J gene: TRBJ2-7
clone size: NA
D gene: TRBD1
V gene: TRBV7-9
CDR3 protein: CASSLGQGAFYEQYF
CDR3 DNA: TGTGCCAGCAGCTTAGGGCAGGGGGCGTTCTACGAGCAGTACTTC

CDR3 length: 13
J gene: TRBJ2-7
clone size: NA
D gene: NA
V gene: TRBV28
CDR3 protein: CASSLPATNEQYF
CDR3 DNA: TGTGCCAGCAGTTTACCTGCAACTAACGAGCAGTACTTC

CDR3 length: 13
J gene: TRBJ1-5
clone size: NA
D gene: NA
V gene: TRBV30
CDR3 protein: CAWNDLTDQPQHF
CDR3 DNA: TGTGCCTGGAATGACTTAACCGATCAGCCCCAGCATTTT

CDR3 length: 15
J gene: TRBJ2-3
clone size: once
D gene: TRBD2
V gene: TRBV9
CDR3 protein: CASSLLAGTTDTQYF
CDR3 DNA: TGTGCCAGCAGTCTACTAGCGGGGACCACAGATACGCAGTATTTT

CDR3 length: 16
J gene: TRBJ2-5
clone size: NA
D gene: NA
V gene: TRBV11-2
CDR3 protein: CASSGRWQTKIETQYF
CDR3 DNA: TGTGCCAGCAGCGGGCGGTGGCAGACTAAAATAGAGACCCAGTACTTC

CDR3 length: 19
J gene: TRBJ2-1
clone size: NA
D gene: TRBD2
V gene: TRBV9
CDR3 protein: CASSVVGLAGPDSYNEQFF
CDR3 DNA: TGTGCCAGCAGCGTAGTGGGACTAGCGGGACCCGATTCCTACAATGAGCAGTTCTTC

CDR3 length: 14
J gene: TRBJ2-3
clone size: NA
D gene: NA
V gene: TRBV5-4
CDR3 protein: CASSSGPATDTQYF
CDR3 DNA: TGTGCCAGCAGCTCCGGGCCGGCTACAGATACGCAGTATTTT

CDR3 length: 15
J gene: TRBJ2-7
clone size: NA
D gene: TRBD1
V gene: TRBV9
CDR3 protein: CASSSRDRTPGEQYF
CDR3 DNA: TGTGCCAGCAGCTCCCGGGACAGGACCCCCGGCGAGCAGTACTTC

CDR3 length: 13
J gene: TRBJ1-2
clone size: NA
D gene: NA
V gene: TRBV19
CDR3 protein: CASSPDRNYGYTF
CDR3 DNA: TGTGCCAGTAGCCCGGACAGAAACTATGGCTACACCTTC

CDR3 length: 14
J gene: TRBJ1-1
clone size: once
D gene: NA
V gene: TRBV30
CDR3 protein: CASNPGPRGPEAFF
CDR3 DNA: TGTGCCTCTAACCCCGGGCCTCGAGGGCCTGAAGCTTTCTTT

CDR3 length: 18
J gene: TRBJ2-5
clone size: NA
D gene: TRBD2
V gene: TRBV7-7
CDR3 protein: CASSLRVAGGKDQETQYF
CDR3 DNA: TGTGCCAGCAGCTTACGGGTAGCGGGAGGGAAGGACCAAGAGACCCAGTACTTC

CDR3 length: 14
J gene: TRBJ2-3
clone size: NA
D gene: NA
V gene: TRBV28
CDR3 protein: CASSSPDGTDTQYF
CDR3 DNA: TGTGCCAGCAGTTCCCCGGACGGCACAGATACGCAGTATTTT

CDR3 length: 14
J gene: TRBJ2-2
clone size: NA
D gene: NA
V gene: TRBV4-3
CDR3 protein: CASSQGVLTGELFF
CDR3 DNA: TGCGCCAGCAGCCAAGGAGTCCTCACCGGGGAGCTGTTTTTT

CDR3 length: 15
J gene: TRBJ1-4
clone size: NA
D gene: TRBD1
V gene: TRBV30
CDR3 protein: CAWRAGTATNEKLFF
CDR3 DNA: TGTGCCTGGAGGGCCGGGACAGCAACTAATGAAAAACTGTTTTTT

CDR3 length: 16
J gene: TRBJ2-1
clone size: NA
D gene: TRBD2
V gene: TRBV11-2
CDR3 protein: CASSLDRGGGLNEQFF
CDR3 DNA: TGTGCCAGCAGCTTAGATCGGGGGGGCGGATTGAATGAGCAGTTCTTC

CDR3 length: 18
J gene: TRBJ2-2
clone size: NA
D gene: TRBD2
V gene: TRBV18
CDR3 protein: CASSPLAGGPSGTGELFF
CDR3 DNA: TGTGCCAGCTCACCACTAGCGGGAGGGCCGAGCGGCACCGGGGAGCTGTTTTTT

CDR3 length: 18
J gene: TRBJ2-6
clone size: NA
D gene: NA
V gene: TRBV19
CDR3 protein: CASSIRQLLSSGANVLTF
CDR3 DNA: TGTGCCAGTAGTATCCGGCAGCTACTTAGCTCTGGGGCCAACGTCCTGACTTTC

CDR3 length: 13
J gene: TRBJ1-4
clone size: NA
D gene: NA
V gene: TRBV18
CDR3 protein: CASSPSWGEKLFF
CDR3 DNA: TGTGCCAGCTCACCATCTTGGGGGGAAAAACTGTTTTTT

CDR3 length: 15
J gene: TRBJ2-7
clone size: NA
D gene: NA
V gene: TRBV19
CDR3 protein: CASSIDGPQGWEQYF
CDR3 DNA: TGTGCCAGTAGTATAGATGGGCCCCAGGGATGGGAGCAGTACTTC

CDR3 length: 13
J gene: TRBJ2-7
clone size: once
D gene: NA
V gene: TRBV11-3
CDR3 protein: CASSLGESYEQYF
CDR3 DNA: TGTGCCAGCAGCTTAGGGGAATCCTACGAGCAGTACTTC

CDR3 length: 15
J gene: TRBJ1-5
clone size: NA
D gene: NA
V gene: TRBV10-3
CDR3 protein: CAISEGENSNQPQHF
CDR3 DNA: TGTGCCATCAGTGAAGGAGAAAATAGCAATCAGCCCCAGCATTTT